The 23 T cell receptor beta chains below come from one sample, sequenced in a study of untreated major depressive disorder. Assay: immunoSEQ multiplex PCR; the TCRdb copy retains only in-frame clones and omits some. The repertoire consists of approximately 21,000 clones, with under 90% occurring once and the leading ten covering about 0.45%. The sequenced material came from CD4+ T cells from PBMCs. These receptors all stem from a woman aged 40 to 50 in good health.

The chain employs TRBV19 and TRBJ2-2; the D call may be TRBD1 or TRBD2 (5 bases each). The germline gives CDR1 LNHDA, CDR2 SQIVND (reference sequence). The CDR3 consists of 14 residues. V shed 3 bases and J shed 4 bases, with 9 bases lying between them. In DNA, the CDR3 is TGTGCCAGTAGTATGGTGGGGACCACCGGGGAGCTGTTTTTT. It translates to CASSMVGTTGELFF. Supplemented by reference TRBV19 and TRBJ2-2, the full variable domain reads DGGITQSPKYLFRKEGQNVTLSCEQNLNHDAMYWYRQDPGQGLRLIYYSQIVNDFQKGDIAEGYSVSREKKESFPLTVTSAQKNPTAFYLCASSMVGTTGELFFGEGSRLTVL.

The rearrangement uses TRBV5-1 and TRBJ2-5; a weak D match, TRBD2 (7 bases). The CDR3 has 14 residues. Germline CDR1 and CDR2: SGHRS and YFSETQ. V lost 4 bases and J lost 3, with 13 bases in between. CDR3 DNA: TGCGCCAGCAGCCCGGGGGCGGGAGAAGAGACCCAGTACTTC. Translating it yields CASSPGAGEETQYF.

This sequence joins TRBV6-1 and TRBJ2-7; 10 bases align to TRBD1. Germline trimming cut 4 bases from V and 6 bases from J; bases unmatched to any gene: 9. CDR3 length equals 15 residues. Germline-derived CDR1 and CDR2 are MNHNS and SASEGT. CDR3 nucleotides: TGTGCCAGCAGTGTTCCTCGAGGACAGGGGGGCGAGCAGTACTTC. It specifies CASSVPRGQGGEQYF.

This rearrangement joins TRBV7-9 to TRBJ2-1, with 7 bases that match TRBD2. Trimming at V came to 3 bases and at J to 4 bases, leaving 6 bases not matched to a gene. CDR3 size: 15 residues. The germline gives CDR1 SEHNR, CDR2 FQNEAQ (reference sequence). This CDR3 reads CASSLEAGVYNEQFF. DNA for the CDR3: TGTGCCAGCAGCTTGGAGGCGGGGGTATACAATGAGCAGTTCTTC. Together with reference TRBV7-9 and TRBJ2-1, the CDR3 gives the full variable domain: DTGVSQNPRHKITKRGQNVTFRCDPISEHNRLYWYRQTLGQGPEFLTYFQNEAQLEKSRLLSDRFSAERPKGSFSTLEIQRTEQGDSAMYLCASSLEAGVYNEQFFGPGTRLTVL.

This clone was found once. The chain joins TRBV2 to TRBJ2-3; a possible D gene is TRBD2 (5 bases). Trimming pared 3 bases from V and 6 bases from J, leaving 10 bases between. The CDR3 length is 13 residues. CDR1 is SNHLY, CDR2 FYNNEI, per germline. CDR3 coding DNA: TGTGCCAGCAGTGAGTTAGGCGGGGATACGCAGTATTTT. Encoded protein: CASSELGGDTQYF.

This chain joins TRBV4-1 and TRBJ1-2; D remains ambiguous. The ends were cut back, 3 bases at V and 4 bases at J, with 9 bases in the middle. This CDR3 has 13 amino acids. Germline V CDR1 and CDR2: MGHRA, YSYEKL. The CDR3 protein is CASSHLYRYGYTF. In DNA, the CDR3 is TGCGCCAGCAGCCACCTTTATCGCTATGGCTACACCTTC.

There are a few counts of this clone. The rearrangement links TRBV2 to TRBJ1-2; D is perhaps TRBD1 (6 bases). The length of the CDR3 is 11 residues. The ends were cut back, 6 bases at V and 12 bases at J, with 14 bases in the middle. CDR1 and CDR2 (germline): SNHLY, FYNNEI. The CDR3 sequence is CASRQTGLDTF. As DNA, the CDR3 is TGTGCCAGCAGGCAAACAGGGTTAGACACCTTC.

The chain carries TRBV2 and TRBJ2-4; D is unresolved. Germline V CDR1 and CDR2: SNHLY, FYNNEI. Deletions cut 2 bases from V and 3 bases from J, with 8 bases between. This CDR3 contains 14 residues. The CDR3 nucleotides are TGTGCCAGCAGTGAACGGGTAGTCAAAAACATTCAGTACTTC. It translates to CASSERVVKNIQYF.

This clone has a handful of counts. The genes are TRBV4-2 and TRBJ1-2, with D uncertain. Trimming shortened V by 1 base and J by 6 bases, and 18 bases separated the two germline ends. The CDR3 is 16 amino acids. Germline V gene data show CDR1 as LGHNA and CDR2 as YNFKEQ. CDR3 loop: CASSQGAGAQTHGYTF. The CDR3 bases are TGTGCCAGCAGCCAAGGGGCAGGAGCACAGACCCATGGCTACACCTTC.

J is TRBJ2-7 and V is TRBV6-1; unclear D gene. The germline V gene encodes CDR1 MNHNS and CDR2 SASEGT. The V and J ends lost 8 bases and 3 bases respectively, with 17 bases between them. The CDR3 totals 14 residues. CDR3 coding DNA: TGTGCCAGCCGAGTAGCCCCATACTACTACGAGCAGTACTTC. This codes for CASRVAPYYYEQYF.

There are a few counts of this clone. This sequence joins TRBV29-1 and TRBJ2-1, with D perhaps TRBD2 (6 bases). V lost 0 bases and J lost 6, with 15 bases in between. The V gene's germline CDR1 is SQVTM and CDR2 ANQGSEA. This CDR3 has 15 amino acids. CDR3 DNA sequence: TGCAGCGTTGAAGAAGTCGGAGGACTACTCAATGAGCAGTTCTTC. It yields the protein CSVEEVGGLLNEQFF.

The CDR3: CASSLAGTSSYEQYF. CDR3 nucleotide sequence: TGTGCCAGCAGCTTAGCCGGGACTTCCTCATACGAGCAGTACTTC. This chain connects TRBV7-2 to TRBJ2-7, with D possibly being TRBD2 (6 bases). V lost 0 bases and J lost 4, with 13 bases in between. In germline, CDR1 is SGHTA, CDR2 FQGNSA. This CDR3 region has 15 residues.

CDR3 loop: CASSLQGESYEQYV. In DNA, the CDR3 is TGTGCCAGCAGCCTCCAGGGTGAATCCTACGAGCAGTACGTC. This sequence joins TRBV2 and TRBJ2-7; possibly TRBD1 for D (5 bases). CDR3 length: 14 amino acids. Germline CDR1 SNHLY, CDR2 FYNNEI. Trimming took off 6 bases at V and 1 base at J, with 13 bases between the two ends.

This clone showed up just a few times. DNA for the CDR3: TGTGCCAGCAGCGTAGGACAGGTGGGCGGTGAAGCTTTCTTT. Amino acids: CASSVGQVGGEAFF. This chain uses TRBV9 with TRBJ1-1; D might be TRBD1 (6 bases). Deletions cut 0 bases from V and 7 bases from J, with 13 bases between. This CDR3 comprises 14 residues. The germline V gene encodes CDR1 SGDLS and CDR2 YYNGEE.

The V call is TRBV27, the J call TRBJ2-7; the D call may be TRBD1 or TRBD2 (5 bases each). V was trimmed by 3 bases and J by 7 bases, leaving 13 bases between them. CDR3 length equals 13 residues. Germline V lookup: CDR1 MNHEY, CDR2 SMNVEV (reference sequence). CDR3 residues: CASSFRGEGEQYV. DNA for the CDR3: TGTGCCAGCAGTTTTAGAGGGGAAGGTGAGCAGTACGTC.

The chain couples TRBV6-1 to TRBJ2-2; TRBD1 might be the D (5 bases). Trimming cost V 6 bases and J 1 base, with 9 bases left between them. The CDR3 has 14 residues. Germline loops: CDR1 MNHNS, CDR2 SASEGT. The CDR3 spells CASRATGNTGELFF. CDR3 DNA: TGTGCCAGCAGGGCCACAGGGAACACCGGGGAGCTGTTTTTT.

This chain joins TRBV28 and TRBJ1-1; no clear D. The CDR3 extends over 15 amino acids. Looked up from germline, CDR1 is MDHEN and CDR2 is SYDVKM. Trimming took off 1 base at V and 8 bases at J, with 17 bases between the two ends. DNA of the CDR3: TGTGCCAGCAGTTTATTTCAGGCCCGGAAAGAGGAAGCTTTCTTT. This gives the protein CASSLFQARKEEAFF.

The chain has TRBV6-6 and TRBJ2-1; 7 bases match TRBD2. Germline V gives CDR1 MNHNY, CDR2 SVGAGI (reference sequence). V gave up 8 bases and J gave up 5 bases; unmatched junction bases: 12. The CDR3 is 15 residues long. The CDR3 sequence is CASRLKRGTNNEQFF. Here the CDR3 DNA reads TGTGCCAGCCGTCTCAAAAGAGGGACTAACAATGAGCAGTTCTTC.

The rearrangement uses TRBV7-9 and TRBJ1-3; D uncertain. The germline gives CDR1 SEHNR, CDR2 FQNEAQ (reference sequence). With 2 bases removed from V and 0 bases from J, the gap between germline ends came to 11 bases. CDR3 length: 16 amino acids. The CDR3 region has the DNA TGTGCCAGCAGCTTACCCTGGCGCGGCTCTGGAAACACCATATATTTT. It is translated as CASSLPWRGSGNTIYF.

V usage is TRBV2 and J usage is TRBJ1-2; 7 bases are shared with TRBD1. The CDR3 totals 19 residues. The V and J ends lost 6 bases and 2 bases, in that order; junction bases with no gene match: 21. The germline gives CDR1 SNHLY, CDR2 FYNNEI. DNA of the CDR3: TGTGCCAGCAGGAGGCTAAGTCTGTTGATTATGGGACAGAACTATGGCTACACCTTC. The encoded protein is CASRRLSLLIMGQNYGYTF.

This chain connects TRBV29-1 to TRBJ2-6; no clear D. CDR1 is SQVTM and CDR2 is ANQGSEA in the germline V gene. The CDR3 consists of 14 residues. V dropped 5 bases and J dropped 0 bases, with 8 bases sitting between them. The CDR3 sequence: CSVLAGSGANVLTF. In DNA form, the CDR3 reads TGCAGCGTTTTGGCCGGCTCTGGGGCCAACGTCCTGACTTTC.

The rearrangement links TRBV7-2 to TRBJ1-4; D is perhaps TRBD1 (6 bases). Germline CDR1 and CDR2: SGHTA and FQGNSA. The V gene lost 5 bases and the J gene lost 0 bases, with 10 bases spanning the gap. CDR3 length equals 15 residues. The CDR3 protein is CASSPRQATNEKLFF. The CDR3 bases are TGTGCCAGCAGCCCCCGACAGGCAACTAATGAAAAACTGTTTTTT.

CDR3 bases: TGTGCCAGCAGCCCGGCCCGGGACCGCCAGTACTTC. Translating it yields CASSPARDRQYF. The rearrangement uses TRBV13 and TRBJ2-7; the D call may be TRBD1 or TRBD2 (5 bases each). Germline lookup yields CDR1 PRHDT and CDR2 FYEKMQ (reference sequence). Trimming cost V 5 bases and J 10 bases, with 15 bases left between them. This CDR3 spans 12 amino acids.